This T cell receptor beta chain was recovered during a study of CXCR3-negative and CXCR3-positive naive CD8 T cells (dated by TCRdb to about 2019). Study-level background: Some 150 million TRB reads were obtained in total, roughly 1.5 +/- 0.3 million reads per library. The TRBV-TRBJ cluster analysis covered naive subsets from 5 donors and memory cells from 3 donors. Diversity and physicochemical repertoire analyses were performed on 11 donors pooled from two independent experiments.

From the cysteine up to the phenylalanine, the CDR3 has a length of 15 residues. The entry carries no DNA sequence. The germline V gene (reference sequence) supplies CDR1 SEHNR and CDR2 FQNEAQ. Study-wide findings and limitations: Because CXCR3 expression was partially decreased after cryopreservation, freshly isolated PBMCs were used for most assays. Both naive subsets had comparably high repertoire diversity, while memory CD8+ T cells had much lower repertoire diversity. TRBV-TRBJ usage was similar between naive CXCR3-negative and CXCR3-positive cells from the same donor, while memory cells showed distinct patterns. Because surface CD5, which is linked to self-reactivity in mice, was comparable between the naive subsets, TCR interaction strength was also inferred from the physicochemical properties of TRB CDR3s.

Sequencing instrument: NextSeq 550. The Human TCR Profiling Kit (MiLaboratory) was used to make UMI-labeled 5' RACE TRB cDNA libraries. The full amount of extracted RNA was used for cDNA synthesis, and the full amount of resulting cDNA was used for PCR amplification. Libraries were prepared in parallel with an identical number of PCR cycles. Per the original workflow: With a minimum of two reads required per UMI, MIGEC and MiXCR pulled out about 50,000 +/- 10,000 unique UMI-labeled TRB cDNA molecules from each library. An average of approximately 40,000 +/- 10,000 functional in-frame TRB CDR3 nucleotide clonotypes without stop codons was found per library. After downsampling to 5000 UMI-labeled TRB molecules per sample, diversity metrics such as normalized Shannon-Wiener and Chao1 were calculated in VDJtools. VDJtools computed clonotype-size-weighted physicochemical properties of the central five CDR3 residues: interaction energy, strength, volume and Kidera factor 4. TCRdb reprocessed the reads and lists each CDR3 protein sequence as a single entry, with no DNA. Here the V and J calls rest on TCRdb's processing, not on the authors' analysis. The table for this sample records roughly 28,000 distinct CDR3 sequences. About a tenth of the sample is held by the ten biggest clonotypes.

On this clonotype: Its antigen is still unknown.

Each CD8+ T cell subset was flow-sorted in triplicate, with fewer than 350,000 cells per subset placed directly into RLT lysis buffer. Using standard density gradient centrifugation, peripheral blood mononuclear cells were isolated from buffy coats. Total RNA was extracted from sorted cells using an RNeasy Mini Kit. The V and J segments used are TRBV7-9 and TRBJ2-1; TCRdb returns TRBD1, unconfirmable since there is no DNA. The specimen sequenced was memory CD8+ T cells from blood. This specimen's cell subset or site label, interpreted: conventional CD8+ memory T cells (TMEM), sorted as controls. The clonotype was recovered from a human donor in good health. Some clones in this sample may be carry-over from other donors' samples. This receptor carries the CDR3 CASSPSDRAYNEQFF. The CDR3, completed at both ends by the reference TRBV7-9 and TRBJ2-1 genes, gives the full variable domain DTGVSQNPRHKITKRGQNVTFRCDPISEHNRLYWYRQTLGQGPEFLTYFQNEAQLEKSRLLSDRFSAERPKGSFSTLEIQRTEQGDSAMYLCASSPSDRAYNEQFFGPGTRLTVL.